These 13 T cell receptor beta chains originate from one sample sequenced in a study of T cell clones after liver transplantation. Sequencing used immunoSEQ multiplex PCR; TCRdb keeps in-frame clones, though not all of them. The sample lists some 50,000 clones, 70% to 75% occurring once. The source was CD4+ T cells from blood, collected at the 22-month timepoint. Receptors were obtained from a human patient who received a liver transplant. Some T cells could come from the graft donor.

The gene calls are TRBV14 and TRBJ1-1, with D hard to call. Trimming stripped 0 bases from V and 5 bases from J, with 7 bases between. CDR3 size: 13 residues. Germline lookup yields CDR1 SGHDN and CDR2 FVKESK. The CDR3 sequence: CASSQDQLTEAFF. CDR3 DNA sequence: TGTGCCAGCAGCCAAGATCAGTTGACTGAAGCTTTCTTT.

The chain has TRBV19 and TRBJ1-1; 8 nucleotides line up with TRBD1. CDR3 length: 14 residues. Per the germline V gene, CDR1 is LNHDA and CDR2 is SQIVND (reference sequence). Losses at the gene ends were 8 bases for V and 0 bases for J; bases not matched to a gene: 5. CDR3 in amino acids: CASCRDRMNTEAFF. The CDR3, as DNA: TGTGCCAGTTGCCGGGACAGGATGAACACTGAAGCTTTCTTT.

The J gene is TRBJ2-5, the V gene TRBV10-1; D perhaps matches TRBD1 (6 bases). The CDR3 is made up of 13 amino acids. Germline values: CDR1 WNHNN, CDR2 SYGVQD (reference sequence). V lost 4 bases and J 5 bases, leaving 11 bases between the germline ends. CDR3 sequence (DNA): TGCGCCAGCAGTGGGGGGACAAAGGAGACCCAGTACTTC. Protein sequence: CASSGGTKETQYF.

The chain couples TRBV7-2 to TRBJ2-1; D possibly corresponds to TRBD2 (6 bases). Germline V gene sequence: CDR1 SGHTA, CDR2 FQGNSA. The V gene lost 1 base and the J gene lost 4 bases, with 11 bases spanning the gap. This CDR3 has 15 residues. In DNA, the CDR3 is TGTGCCAGCAGCTTAGGAACTAGCAGGTACAATGAGCAGTTCTTC. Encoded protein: CASSLGTSRYNEQFF.

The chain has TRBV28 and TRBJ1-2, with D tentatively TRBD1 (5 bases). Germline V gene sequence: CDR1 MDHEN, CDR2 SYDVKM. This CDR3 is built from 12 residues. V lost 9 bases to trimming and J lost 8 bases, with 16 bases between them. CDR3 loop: CASRAGPAGYTF. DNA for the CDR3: TGTGCCAGTCGGGCAGGGCCGGCGGGCTACACCTTC.

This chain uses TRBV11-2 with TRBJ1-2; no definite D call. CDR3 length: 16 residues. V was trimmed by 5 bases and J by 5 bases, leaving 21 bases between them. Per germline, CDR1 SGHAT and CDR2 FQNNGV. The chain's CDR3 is CASSQTKADALYGYTF. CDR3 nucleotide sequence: TGTGCCAGCAGCCAAACCAAGGCTGACGCCCTTTATGGCTACACCTTC.

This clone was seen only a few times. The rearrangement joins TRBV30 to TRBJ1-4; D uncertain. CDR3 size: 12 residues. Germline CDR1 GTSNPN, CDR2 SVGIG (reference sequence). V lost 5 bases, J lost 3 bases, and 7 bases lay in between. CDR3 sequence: CAWLQPNEKLFF. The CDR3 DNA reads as TGTGCCTGGCTCCAGCCTAATGAAAAACTGTTTTTT.

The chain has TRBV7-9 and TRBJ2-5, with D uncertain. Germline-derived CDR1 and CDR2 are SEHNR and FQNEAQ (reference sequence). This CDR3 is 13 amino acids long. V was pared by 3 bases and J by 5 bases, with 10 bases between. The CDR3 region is CASSFISVETQYF. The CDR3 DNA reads TGTGCCAGCAGCTTCATCTCCGTCGAGACCCAGTACTTC. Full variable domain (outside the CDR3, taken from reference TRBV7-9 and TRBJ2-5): DTGVSQNPRHKITKRGQNVTFRCDPISEHNRLYWYRQTLGQGPEFLTYFQNEAQLEKSRLLSDRFSAERPKGSFSTLEIQRTEQGDSAMYLCASSFISVETQYFGPGTRLLVL.

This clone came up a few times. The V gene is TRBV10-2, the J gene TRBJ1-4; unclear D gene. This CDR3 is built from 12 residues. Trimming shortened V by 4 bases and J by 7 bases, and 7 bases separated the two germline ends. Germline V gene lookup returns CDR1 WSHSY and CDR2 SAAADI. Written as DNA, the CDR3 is TGCGCCAGCAGTGTATCCCGTGAAAAACTGTTTTTT. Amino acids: CASSVSREKLFF.

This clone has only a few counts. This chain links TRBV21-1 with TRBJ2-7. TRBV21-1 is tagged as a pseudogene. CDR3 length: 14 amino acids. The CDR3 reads CASSKENASYEQYF. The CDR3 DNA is TGTGCCAGCAGCAAAGAAAACGCCTCCTACGAGCAGTACTTC.

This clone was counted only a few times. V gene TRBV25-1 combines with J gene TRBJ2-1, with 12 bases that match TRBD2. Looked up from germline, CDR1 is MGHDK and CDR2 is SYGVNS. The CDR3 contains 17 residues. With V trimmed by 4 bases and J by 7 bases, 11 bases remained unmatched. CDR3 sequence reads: CASSGTLAGGRRNEQFF. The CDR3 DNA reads TGTGCCAGCAGTGGGACACTAGCGGGGGGACGTCGGAATGAGCAGTTCTTC. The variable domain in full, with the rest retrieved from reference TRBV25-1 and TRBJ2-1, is EADIYQTPRYLVIGTGKKITLECSQTMGHDKMYWYQQDPGMELHLIHYSYGVNSTEKGDLSSESTVSRIRTEHFPLTLESARPSHTSQYLCASSGTLAGGRRNEQFFGPGTRLTVL.

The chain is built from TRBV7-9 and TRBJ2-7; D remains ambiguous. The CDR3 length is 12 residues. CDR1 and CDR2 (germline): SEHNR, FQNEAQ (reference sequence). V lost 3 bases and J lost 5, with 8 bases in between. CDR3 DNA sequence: TGTGCCAGCAGCTTTAACAGCAACGAGCAGTACTTC. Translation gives CASSFNSNEQYF.

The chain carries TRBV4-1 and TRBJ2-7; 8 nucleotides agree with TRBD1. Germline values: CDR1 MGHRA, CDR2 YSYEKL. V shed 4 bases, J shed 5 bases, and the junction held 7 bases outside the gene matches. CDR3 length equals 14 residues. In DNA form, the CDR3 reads TGCGCCAGCAGCCCCGGACAGGGCGTACACGAGCAGTACTTC. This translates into CASSPGQGVHEQYF.